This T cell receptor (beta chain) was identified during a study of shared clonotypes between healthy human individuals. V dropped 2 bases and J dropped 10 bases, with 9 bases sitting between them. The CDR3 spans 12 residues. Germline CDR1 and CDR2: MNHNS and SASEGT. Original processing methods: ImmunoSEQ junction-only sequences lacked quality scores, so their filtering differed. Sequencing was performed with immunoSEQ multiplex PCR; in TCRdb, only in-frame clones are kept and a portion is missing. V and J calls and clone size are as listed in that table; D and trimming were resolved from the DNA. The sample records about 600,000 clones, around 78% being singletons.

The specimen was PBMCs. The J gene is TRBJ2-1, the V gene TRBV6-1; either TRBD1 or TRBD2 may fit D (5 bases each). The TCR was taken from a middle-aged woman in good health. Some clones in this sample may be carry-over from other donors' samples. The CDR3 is CASSEWDQEQFF. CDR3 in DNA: TGTGCCAGCAGTGAATGGGACCAAGAGCAGTTCTTC.